The source of this TCR beta chain is a study of OX40 agonist ivuxolimab in advanced cancers. The data were produced by immunoSEQ multiplex PCR, yet TCRdb's version contains in-frame clones alone and is incomplete. Here the sample spans 70,000 to 95,000 clones, less than 95% being singletons. The ends were cut back, 1 base at V and 7 bases at J, with 10 bases in the middle. Germline values: CDR1 SGHVS, CDR2 FQNEAQ. The CDR3 is 13 amino acids. Here the sequenced sample was CD4+ or CD8+ T cells sorted from blood, taken in a trial of the OX40 agonist ivuxolimab. The chain recombines TRBV7-8 with TRBJ1-2, with a tentative D call TRBD1 (6 bases). The receptor was isolated from an adult with an advanced solid tumor such as melanoma, head and neck, liver or kidney cancer. The CDR3 nucleotides are TGTGCCAGCAGCTTAGTCGGGGGGCCTGGCTACACCTTC. Protein: CASSLVGGPGYTF.